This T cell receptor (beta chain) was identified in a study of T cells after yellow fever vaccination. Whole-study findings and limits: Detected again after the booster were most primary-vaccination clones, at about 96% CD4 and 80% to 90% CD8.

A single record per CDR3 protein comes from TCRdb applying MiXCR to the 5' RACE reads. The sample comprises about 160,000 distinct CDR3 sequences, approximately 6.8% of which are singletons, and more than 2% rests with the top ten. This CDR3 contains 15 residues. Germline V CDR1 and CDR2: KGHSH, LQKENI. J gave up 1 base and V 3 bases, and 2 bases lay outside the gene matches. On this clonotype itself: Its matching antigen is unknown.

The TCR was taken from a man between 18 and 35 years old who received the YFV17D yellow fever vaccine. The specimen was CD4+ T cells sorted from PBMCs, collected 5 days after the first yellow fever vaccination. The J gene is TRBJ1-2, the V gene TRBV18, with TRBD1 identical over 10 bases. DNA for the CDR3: TGTGCCAGCTCACCGACAGGGGGCTATAACTATGGCTACACCTTC. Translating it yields CASSPTGGYNYGYTF.